The count of the clone carrying this TCR beta chain is one. What it binds is not known. This sample is part of a study of chemoradiotherapy in HPV16-positive cancers. On the study more broadly: A couple of HPV16-positive patients' cells yielded candidate HPV-specific clones and common motifs. Study-wide results and caveats: Candidate HPV-specific clones and E7-related TCR motifs grew in tumor during treatment.

Clones were sequenced by immunoSEQ multiplex PCR, and TCRdb holds only the in-frame ones, with some missing. The sample has fewer than 20,000 clones, about four fifths seen once. Germline V gene data show CDR1 as LGHNA and CDR2 as YNFKEQ. The CDR3 length is 16 residues. Trimming took off 5 bases at V and 0 bases at J, with 14 bases between the two ends. The J gene is TRBJ2-1, the V gene TRBV4-2; D gene uncertain. Sampling was conducted from a patient who underwent chemoradiotherapy. This receptor was taken from a human donor with HPV-associated anogenital cancer. This CDR3 reads CASSSWSVNSYNEQFF. DNA for the CDR3: TGTGCCAGCAGCTCCTGGTCGGTCAACTCCTACAATGAGCAGTTCTTC.